Listed below are T cell receptor beta chains from one sample, sequenced in a study of control samples from healthy donors and cancer patients. The data were produced by immunoSEQ multiplex PCR, yet TCRdb's version contains in-frame clones alone and is incomplete. The data show 55,000 to 65,000 clones, with more than 75% seen just once and 12% held by the top ten. Material: PBMCs. These receptors all come from a woman aged 55-69 years with lung cancer. Each CDR3 is given with its conserved first and last residue. The order of the fields is V gene, D gene, clone size, J gene, CDR3 DNA, CDR3 protein. A D gene is named only where the DNA matches it firmly. Not every row has a clone size; where given, it reads once, few, many or a size class.

V gene: TRBV7-3; D gene: -; clone size: -; J gene: TRBJ2-5; CDR3 DNA: TGTGCCAGCAGCCGGTCGCAGACGGAGACCCAGTACTTC; CDR3 protein: CASSRSQTETQYF
V gene: TRBV11-2; D gene: -; clone size: -; J gene: TRBJ2-7; CDR3 DNA: TGTGCCAGCAGCTTACGGAAAGAGACAGTCTACGAGCAGTACTTC; CDR3 protein: CASSLRKETVYEQYF
V gene: TRBV5-5; D gene: -; clone size: -; J gene: TRBJ2-3; CDR3 DNA: TGTGCCAGCAGCTTACAGCCCGCAGATACGCAGTATTTT; CDR3 protein: CASSLQPADTQYF
V gene: TRBV2; D gene: -; clone size: -; J gene: TRBJ1-1; CDR3 DNA: TGTGCCAGCAGTGAAATGTCGGGCTACACTGAAGCTTTCTTT; CDR3 protein: CASSEMSGYTEAFF
V gene: TRBV5-6; D gene: -; clone size: -; J gene: TRBJ1-2; CDR3 DNA: TGTGCCAGCACCCCCTTAGGGTCAGGGGCCCCTGGCTACACCTTC; CDR3 protein: CASTPLGSGAPGYTF
V gene: TRBV6-5; D gene: -; clone size: -; J gene: TRBJ1-4; CDR3 DNA: TGTGCCAGCAGACCCGGCGCAACTAATGAAAAACTGTTTTTT; CDR3 protein: CASRPGATNEKLFF
V gene: TRBV3-1/TRBV3-2; D gene: -; clone size: -; J gene: TRBJ2-5; CDR3 DNA: TGTGCCAGCAGCCAAACCCAAGGAGAAGAGACCCAGTACTTC; CDR3 protein: CASSQTQGEETQYF
V gene: TRBV4-1; D gene: -; clone size: -; J gene: TRBJ2-2; CDR3 DNA: TGCGCCAGCAGCCAAGGCTGGCGGGACACCGGGGAGCTGTTTTTT; CDR3 protein: CASSQGWRDTGELFF
V gene: TRBV19; D gene: -; clone size: few; J gene: TRBJ1-2; CDR3 DNA: TGTGCCAGTAGTGAGGGGACGGACCTTTATGGCTACACCTTC; CDR3 protein: CASSEGTDLYGYTF
V gene: TRBV30; D gene: TRBD2; clone size: -; J gene: TRBJ2-7; CDR3 DNA: TGTGCCTGGAGTGGGGGACTAGCGGGAGGCGAGCAGTACTTC; CDR3 protein: CAWSGGLAGGEQYF
V gene: TRBV28; D gene: -; clone size: few; J gene: TRBJ2-1; CDR3 DNA: TGTGCCAGCAGTTCCACTTGGGCTAGGTTCTTC; CDR3 protein: CASSSTWARFF
V gene: TRBV10-1; D gene: TRBD2; clone size: -; J gene: TRBJ2-2; CDR3 DNA: TGCGCCAGCCAGGGACTAGCGGGCACCGGGGAGCTGTTTTTT; CDR3 protein: CASQGLAGTGELFF
V gene: TRBV3-1/TRBV3-2; D gene: TRBD1; clone size: -; J gene: TRBJ1-1; CDR3 DNA: TGTGCCAGCAGCCCAGGGACAGGGTCTATGAACACTGAAGCTTTCTTT; CDR3 protein: CASSPGTGSMNTEAFF
V gene: TRBV5-8; D gene: TRBD1; clone size: -; J gene: TRBJ1-5; CDR3 DNA: TGTGCCAGCAGCGCTGGGACAGCGAATCAGCCCCAGCATTTT; CDR3 protein: CASSAGTANQPQHF
V gene: TRBV5-5; D gene: -; clone size: -; J gene: TRBJ2-7; CDR3 DNA: TGTGCCAGCAGCTTGTCATCTCACGAGCAGTACTTC; CDR3 protein: CASSLSSHEQYF
V gene: TRBV6-6; D gene: -; clone size: -; J gene: TRBJ1-2; CDR3 DNA: TGTGCCAGCAGTTACTCGCGAAGGTCCGACTATGGCTACACCTTC; CDR3 protein: CASSYSRRSDYGYTF
V gene: TRBV30; D gene: TRBD1; clone size: -; J gene: TRBJ1-2; CDR3 DNA: TGTGCCTGGAGTGACAGGGGCGGAGGTGGCTACACCTTC; CDR3 protein: CAWSDRGGGGYTF
V gene: TRBV30; D gene: -; clone size: -; J gene: TRBJ2-7; CDR3 DNA: TGTGCCTGGAGGGGGGGGACAGCCGGGTCCCGCGAGCAGTACTTC; CDR3 protein: CAWRGGTAGSREQYF
V gene: TRBV28; D gene: TRBD1; clone size: -; J gene: TRBJ2-7; CDR3 DNA: TGTGCCAGCAGTCCGCCCGGACAGGGGGCCCTCGAGCAGTACTTC; CDR3 protein: CASSPPGQGALEQYF
V gene: TRBV24-1; D gene: TRBD2; clone size: once; J gene: TRBJ2-1; CDR3 DNA: TGTGCCACCAGTGATCGACTAGCCTACAATGTGCAGTTCTTC; CDR3 protein: CATSDRLAYNVQFF
V gene: TRBV28; D gene: TRBD2; clone size: -; J gene: TRBJ2-1; CDR3 DNA: TGTGCCAGCAGAGAGCGGGAGCGGTTTCAGAATGAGCAGTTCTTC; CDR3 protein: CASRERERFQNEQFF
V gene: TRBV10-3; D gene: -; clone size: -; J gene: TRBJ1-2; CDR3 DNA: TGTGCCATCAACCGTCCGGGGGAAGAAGGCTACACCTTC; CDR3 protein: CAINRPGEEGYTF
V gene: TRBV9; D gene: TRBD1; clone size: -; J gene: TRBJ1-2; CDR3 DNA: TGTGCCAGCGACCCTGGCACTCGGGCAGGGGGTAACTATGGCTACACCTTC; CDR3 protein: CASDPGTRAGGNYGYTF
V gene: TRBV12-3/TRBV12-4; D gene: -; clone size: once; J gene: TRBJ2-7; CDR3 DNA: TGTGCCAGCAGTCCGCCCGACAGTAAGGAGCAGTACTTC; CDR3 protein: CASSPPDSKEQYF
V gene: TRBV2; D gene: TRBD1; clone size: -; J gene: TRBJ1-6; CDR3 DNA: TGTGCCACAGGACAGGGACATAATTCACCCCTCCACTTT; CDR3 protein: CATGQGHNSPLHF
V gene: TRBV9; D gene: TRBD2; clone size: -; J gene: TRBJ2-5; CDR3 DNA: TGTGCCAGCAGCGTAGGAGGACTAGCGGGGGGTGGTGAGACCCAGTACTTC; CDR3 protein: CASSVGGLAGGGETQYF
V gene: TRBV5-6; D gene: -; clone size: -; J gene: TRBJ2-1; CDR3 DNA: TGTGCCAGCAGCAGGGCGGTCCAGAGCTCCTACAATGAGCAGTTCTTC; CDR3 protein: CASSRAVQSSYNEQFF
V gene: TRBV9; D gene: -; clone size: -; J gene: TRBJ2-5; CDR3 DNA: TGTGCCAGCAGCCCTACCCCTCAAGAGACCCAGTACTTC; CDR3 protein: CASSPTPQETQYF
V gene: TRBV5-4; D gene: -; clone size: once; J gene: TRBJ1-2; CDR3 DNA: TGTGCCAGCAGCTTGGGACTTAAAGACTATGGCTACACCTTC; CDR3 protein: CASSLGLKDYGYTF
V gene: TRBV10-3; D gene: -; clone size: -; J gene: TRBJ2-3; CDR3 DNA: TGTGCCATCAGTGATAAGACAGCCGAAGGGGATACGCAGTATTTT; CDR3 protein: CAISDKTAEGDTQYF
V gene: TRBV18; D gene: TRBD1; clone size: -; J gene: TRBJ1-1; CDR3 DNA: TGTGCCAGCTCCACGGCAGGGGGCGCGGGCACTGAAGCTTTCTTT; CDR3 protein: CASSTAGGAGTEAFF
V gene: TRBV4-1; D gene: TRBD2; clone size: -; J gene: TRBJ2-3; CDR3 DNA: TGCGCCAGCAGCCAAGTCATAGCGGGAGGGCCAATAGATACGCAGTATTTT; CDR3 protein: CASSQVIAGGPIDTQYF
V gene: TRBV7-6; D gene: -; clone size: -; J gene: TRBJ1-3; CDR3 DNA: TGTGCCAGCAGCTCCTTGGGCGTATACTCTGGAAACACCATATATTTT; CDR3 protein: CASSSLGVYSGNTIYF
V gene: TRBV2; D gene: -; clone size: few; J gene: TRBJ1-2; CDR3 DNA: TGTGCCAGCAGGGGAGAGGGGTCCTACGGCTACACCTTC; CDR3 protein: CASRGEGSYGYTF
V gene: TRBV7-2; D gene: TRBD1; clone size: -; J gene: TRBJ2-2; CDR3 DNA: TGTGCCAGCAGCAAAGACAGGGTATCCGGGGAGCTGTTTTTT; CDR3 protein: CASSKDRVSGELFF
V gene: TRBV18; D gene: TRBD1; clone size: -; J gene: TRBJ1-2; CDR3 DNA: TGTGCCAGCTCACCGGGACAGGGGGCGGACTATGGCTACACCTTC; CDR3 protein: CASSPGQGADYGYTF
V gene: TRBV4-2; D gene: -; clone size: -; J gene: TRBJ2-7; CDR3 DNA: TGTGCCAGCAGCCAATCGTCGCGAACCGCCTACGAGCAGTACTTC; CDR3 protein: CASSQSSRTAYEQYF
V gene: TRBV6-4; D gene: -; clone size: few; J gene: TRBJ1-1; CDR3 DNA: TGTGCCAGCAGTGACTCGGACAAGGGCACTGAAGCTTTCTTT; CDR3 protein: CASSDSDKGTEAFF
V gene: TRBV27; D gene: TRBD1; clone size: -; J gene: TRBJ1-4; CDR3 DNA: TGTGCCAGCAGTTCATATCCGACAGGGTTAACGACTAATGAAAAACTGTTTTTT; CDR3 protein: CASSSYPTGLTTNEKLFF
V gene: TRBV15; D gene: TRBD2; clone size: -; J gene: TRBJ2-5; CDR3 DNA: TGTGCCACCAGCAAACACCTTGGACTAGAGGGAGAGACCCAGTACTTC; CDR3 protein: CATSKHLGLEGETQYF
V gene: TRBV7-3; D gene: -; clone size: -; J gene: TRBJ2-5; CDR3 DNA: TGTGCCAGCAGCTTAGAGGTTGGGGAGACCCAGTACTTC; CDR3 protein: CASSLEVGETQYF
V gene: TRBV24-1; D gene: -; clone size: -; J gene: TRBJ2-3; CDR3 DNA: TGTGCCACCAGTGATCCTAGCACAGATACGCAGTATTTT; CDR3 protein: CATSDPSTDTQYF
V gene: TRBV6-5; D gene: TRBD2; clone size: -; J gene: TRBJ2-7; CDR3 DNA: TGTGCCAGCAGAGACGGGAGGAGGTCCTACGAGCAGTACTTC; CDR3 protein: CASRDGRRSYEQYF
V gene: TRBV6-6; D gene: -; clone size: -; J gene: TRBJ1-2; CDR3 DNA: TGTGCCAGCAGTTACTCGAACTCCGGTGGCTACACCTTC; CDR3 protein: CASSYSNSGGYTF
V gene: TRBV21-1; D gene: -; clone size: once; J gene: TRBJ1-2; CDR3 DNA: TGTGCCAGCCTTTTTAAACAGGGGAACTATGGCTACACCTTC; CDR3 protein: CASLFKQGNYGYTF
V gene: TRBV6-5; D gene: TRBD1; clone size: -; J gene: TRBJ2-5; CDR3 DNA: TGTGCCAGCAGTCGACAGGGCCCGGACCAAGAGACCCAGTACTTC; CDR3 protein: CASSRQGPDQETQYF
V gene: TRBV6-1; D gene: TRBD1; clone size: -; J gene: TRBJ1-2; CDR3 DNA: TGTGCCAGCAGTGATAGGGGGCCAGCTAACTATGGCTACACCTTC; CDR3 protein: CASSDRGPANYGYTF
V gene: TRBV5-1; D gene: -; clone size: -; J gene: TRBJ2-7; CDR3 DNA: TGCGCCAGCAGCTTGGCGGCGGGGTCGGGCTACGAGCAGTACTTC; CDR3 protein: CASSLAAGSGYEQYF
V gene: TRBV2; D gene: -; clone size: -; J gene: TRBJ1-1; CDR3 DNA: TGTGCCAGCGGCTCGCAAGGGAACACTGAAGCTTTCTTT; CDR3 protein: CASGSQGNTEAFF
V gene: TRBV3-1/TRBV3-2; D gene: -; clone size: -; J gene: TRBJ2-3; CDR3 DNA: TGTGCCAGCAGCCTAGACAGATTCACAGATACGCAGTATTTT; CDR3 protein: CASSLDRFTDTQYF
V gene: TRBV7-9; D gene: TRBD2; clone size: medium-sized; J gene: TRBJ2-7; CDR3 DNA: TGTGCCAGCAGCTCCGTCCCTAGCGGCTCCTACGAGCAGTACTTC; CDR3 protein: CASSSVPSGSYEQYF
V gene: TRBV7-2; D gene: -; clone size: once; J gene: TRBJ1-2; CDR3 DNA: TGTGCCAGCAGCAAGACAGTAAACTATGGCTACACCTTC; CDR3 protein: CASSKTVNYGYTF
V gene: TRBV7-8; D gene: TRBD1; clone size: -; J gene: TRBJ2-2; CDR3 DNA: TGTGCCAGCAGCGCCCGGGACAGGCTTTTTTATTCCGGGGAGCTGTTTTTT; CDR3 protein: CASSARDRLFYSGELFF
V gene: TRBV4-1; D gene: TRBD1; clone size: -; J gene: TRBJ1-3; CDR3 DNA: TGCGCCAGCAGCCAAGGAACAGGGGCTGGAAACACCATATATTTT; CDR3 protein: CASSQGTGAGNTIYF
V gene: TRBV7-3; D gene: TRBD2; clone size: few; J gene: TRBJ2-1; CDR3 DNA: TGTGCCAGCAGCTTTGGAGGCGGGGGATACAATGAGCAGTTCTTC; CDR3 protein: CASSFGGGGYNEQFF
V gene: TRBV10-1; D gene: TRBD2; clone size: -; J gene: TRBJ2-7; CDR3 DNA: TGCGCCAGCAGTGAGTCTAGCGGGAGCTACGAGCAGTACTTC; CDR3 protein: CASSESSGSYEQYF
V gene: TRBV7-3; D gene: TRBD2; clone size: few; J gene: TRBJ2-3; CDR3 DNA: TGTGCCAGCAGCTTAGCGGGGGGGCCAACAGATACGCAGTATTTT; CDR3 protein: CASSLAGGPTDTQYF
V gene: TRBV20-1; D gene: -; clone size: -; J gene: TRBJ2-7; CDR3 DNA: TGCAGTGCCCTACGGAACGAGCAGTACTTC; CDR3 protein: CSALRNEQYF